This T cell receptor beta chain was recovered during a study of early T cells in non-severe SARS-CoV-2 infection. With regard to this clonotype: Its target is not known.

Individual cDNA molecules were tagged with unique molecular identifiers, the study reported. MiXCR was run by TCRdb on the 5' RACE reads, yielding one entry per CDR3 protein. The table has around 70,000 distinct CDR3 sequences, 10% to 15% seen once. Looked up from germline, CDR1 is SGHTS and CDR2 is YDEGEE. The V gene end was trimmed by 1 base and the J gene end by 0 bases; junction bases not matched to a gene: 7. CDR3 length: 17 amino acids. General study points: VDJdb matching skewed toward anti-spike CD8 responses, missing private and CD4 specificities.

The genes are TRBV5-8 and TRBJ1-5; 7 nucleotides align to TRBD1. This TCR derives from an adult who was a healthcare worker with PCR-confirmed SARS-CoV-2 infection or an uninfected control (not recorded which). Sequences were obtained from whole blood. The DNA for the CDR3 is TGTGCCAGCAGCTTGATGACAGGGACAAATAGCAATCAGCCCCAGCATTTT. Protein product: CASSLMTGTNSNQPQHF.